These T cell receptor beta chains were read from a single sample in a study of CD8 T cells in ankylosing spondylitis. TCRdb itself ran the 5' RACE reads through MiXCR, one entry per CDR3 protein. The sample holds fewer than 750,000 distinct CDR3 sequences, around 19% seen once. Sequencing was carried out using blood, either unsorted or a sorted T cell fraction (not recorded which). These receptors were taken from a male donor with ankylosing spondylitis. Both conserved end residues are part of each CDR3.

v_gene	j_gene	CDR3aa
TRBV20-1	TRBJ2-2	CSAPGHLSNTGELFF
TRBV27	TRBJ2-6	CASGSGLRSGANVLTF
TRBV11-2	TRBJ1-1	CASSPPGVSENTEAFF
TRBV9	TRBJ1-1	CASSPRPGIAFF
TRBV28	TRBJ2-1	CASSTSGTRYNEQFF
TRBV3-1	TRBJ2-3	CASRPRYGDRGTDTQYF
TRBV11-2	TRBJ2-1	CASSSGLAGGQSSYNEQFF
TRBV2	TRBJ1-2	CASSEALRADISYGYTF
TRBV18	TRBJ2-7	CASSPMVIRGDEQYF
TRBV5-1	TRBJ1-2	CASSLQGDGYTF